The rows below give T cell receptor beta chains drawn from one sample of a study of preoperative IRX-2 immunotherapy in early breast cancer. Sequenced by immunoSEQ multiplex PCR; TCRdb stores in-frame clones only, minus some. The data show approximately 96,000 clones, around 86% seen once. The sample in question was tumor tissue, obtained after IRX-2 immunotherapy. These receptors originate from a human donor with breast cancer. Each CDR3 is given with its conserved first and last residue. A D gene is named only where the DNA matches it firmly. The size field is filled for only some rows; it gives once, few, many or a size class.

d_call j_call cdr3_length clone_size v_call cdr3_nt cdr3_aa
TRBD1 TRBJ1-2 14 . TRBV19 TGTGCCAGTACGGGACAGGGTATCGACTATGGCTACACCTTC CASTGQGIDYGYTF
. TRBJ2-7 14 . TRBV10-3 TGTGCCATCAGTGAGAAGGGACCCATATACGAGCAGTACTTC CAISEKGPIYEQYF
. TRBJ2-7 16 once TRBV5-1 TGCGCCAGCAGCTTGCTTGGCGGGGGCCTCTCCTACGAGCAGTACTTC CASSLLGGGLSYEQYF
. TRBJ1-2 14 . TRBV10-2 TGCGCCAGCAGTGAGTTCGCGACAGGCGGAGGCTACACCTTC CASSEFATGGGYTF
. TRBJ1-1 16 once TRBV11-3 TGTGCCAGCAGCTTATCACCCGGGAGCGGGCCCACTGAAGCTTTCTTT CASSLSPGSGPTEAFF
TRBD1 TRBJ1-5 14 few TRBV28 TGTGCCAGCAGCCGAGGGGGCTCCGGGCAGCCCCAGCATTTT CASSRGGSGQPQHF
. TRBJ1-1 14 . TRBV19 TGTGCCAGTAGTCCTTTGGGCAGTCACACTGAAGCTTTCTTT CASSPLGSHTEAFF
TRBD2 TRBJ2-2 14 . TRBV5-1 TGCGCCAGCAGCTTGCCTAGCGGGGACGGGGAGCTGTTTTTT CASSLPSGDGELFF
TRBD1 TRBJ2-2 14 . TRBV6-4 TGTGCCAGCAGTTCCCGGACAGGTTCAGGGGAGCTGTTTTTT CASSSRTGSGELFF
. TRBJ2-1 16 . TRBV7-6 TGTGCCAGCAGCTTGGCCGGAGGACTACGCGGCCATGAGCAGTTCTTC CASSLAGGLRGHEQFF
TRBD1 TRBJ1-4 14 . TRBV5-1 TGCGCCAGCAGCTTACGACAGGGTGTCGAAAAACTGTTTTTT CASSLRQGVEKLFF
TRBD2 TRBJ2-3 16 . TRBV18 TGTGCCAGCTCACCACTTAGCGGGGGGGGTGCAGATACGCAGTATTTT CASSPLSGGGADTQYF
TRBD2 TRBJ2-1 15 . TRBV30 TGTGCCTGGAAATGGGGTAGCGGGAGTTACGGTGAGCAGTTCTTC CAWKWGSGSYGEQFF
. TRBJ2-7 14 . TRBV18 TGTGCCAGCTCACCTAGGCAGGGTAGGTACGAGCAGTACTTC CASSPRQGRYEQYF
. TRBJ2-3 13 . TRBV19 TGTGCCAGTAGACAGGGCTTCACAGATACGCAGTATTTT CASRQGFTDTQYF
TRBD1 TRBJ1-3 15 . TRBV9 TGTGCCAGCAGGAACCAGGGGGCAATTGGAAACACCATATATTTT CASRNQGAIGNTIYF
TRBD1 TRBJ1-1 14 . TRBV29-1 TGCAGCGGGCGACTAGGGACAGAGAACACTGAAGCTTTCTTT CSGRLGTENTEAFF
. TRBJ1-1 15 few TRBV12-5 TGTGCTAGTGGTTTGGACGGACATTTCGGCACTGAAGCTTTCTTT CASGLDGHFGTEAFF
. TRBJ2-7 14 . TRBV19 TGTGCCAGTAGTATAGCGGGAGAAAGGTACGAGCAGTACTTC CASSIAGERYEQYF
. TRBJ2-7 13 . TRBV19 TGTGCCAGTAGTATACCGGAAGGTGGCGAGCAGTACTTC CASSIPEGGEQYF
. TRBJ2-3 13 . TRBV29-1 TGCAGCGTTGGGCTAGCCGGCACAGATACGCAGTATTTT CSVGLAGTDTQYF
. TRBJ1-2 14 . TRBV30 TGTGCCTGGAGTAAGATTCGAAGGGGAGATGGCTACACCTTC CAWSKIRRGDGYTF
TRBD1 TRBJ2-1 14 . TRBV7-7 TGTGCCAGCAGCTTAGGTCAGGGGGCCAATGAGCAGTTCTTC CASSLGQGANEQFF
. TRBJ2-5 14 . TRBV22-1 TGTGCCAGCAAGTCTGCCGGGGCCGGGGAGACCCAGTACTTC CASKSAGAGETQYF
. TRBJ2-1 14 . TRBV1 TGCGCCAGCAGCCAAGTTCTGGTGGGTACGGAGCAGTTCTTC CASSQVLVGTEQFF
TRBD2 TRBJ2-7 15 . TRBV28 TGTGCCAGCAGTTGGGGACTAGCGGGCTCCTACGAGCAGTACTTC CASSWGLAGSYEQYF
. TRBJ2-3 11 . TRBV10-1 TGCGCCAGCAGTGACGGGGATACGCAGTATTTT CASSDGDTQYF
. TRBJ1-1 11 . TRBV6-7 TGTGCCAGCCTATTTGGGACTGAAGCTTTCTTT CASLFGTEAFF
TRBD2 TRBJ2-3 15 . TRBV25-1 TGTGCCAGCAGTGTTCTAGCGGGAGCCACAGATACGCAGTATTTT CASSVLAGATDTQYF